A single sample gave rise to the 11 T cell receptor beta chains below, sequenced in a study of cytotoxic CD8 clonotypes in ibrutinib-treated CLL. The assay was immunoSEQ multiplex PCR, and TCRdb's table has in-frame clones only and misses some. Found here are roughly 200,000 clones, nearly 80% of them singletons; the top ten hold about an eighth. Sequenced material: PBMCs, taken after 12 months of ibrutinib treatment. These receptors all stem from a human donor with chronic lymphocytic leukemia.

V gene TRBV5-8 combines with J gene TRBJ2-7; 7 bases fit TRBD1. The CDR3 consists of 15 residues. CDR1 is SGHTS, CDR2 YDEGEE, per germline. With V trimmed by 4 bases and J by 2 bases, 9 bases remained unmatched. CDR3 coding DNA: TGTGCCAGCAGCCTAGGTCAGGGGGATCCCTACGAGCAGTACTTC. This sequence encodes CASSLGQGDPYEQYF.

The chain couples TRBV27 to TRBJ1-1; D not resolved. Trimming shortened V by 3 bases and J by 2 bases, and 7 bases separated the two germline ends. The CDR3 sequence is 13 residues long. Germline V gene lookup returns CDR1 MNHEY and CDR2 SMNVEV (reference sequence). Here the CDR3 DNA reads TGTGCCAGCAGTTTTTCCGGTAACACTGAAGCTTTCTTT. Translating gives CASSFSGNTEAFF.

This clone was seen a single time. The genes are TRBV4-2 and TRBJ2-7, with D unclear. The CDR3 sequence is 11 residues long. V was pared by 4 bases and J by 2 bases, with 3 bases between. Germline assignment: CDR1 LGHNA and CDR2 YNFKEQ. Written as DNA, the CDR3 is TGTGCCAGCAGCCGTGCCTACGAGCAGTACTTC. Encoded protein: CASSRAYEQYF.

A few counts support this clone. At one of its ends the junction is not consistent with the germline gene, which may arise from a read error. The CDR3 nucleotides are TGTGCCAGCAGCCAAGGCGACGTGCAGAGCACACATACGCAGTATTTT. Protein product: CASSQGDVQSTHTQYF. The V call is TRBV4-2, the J call TRBJ2-3, with D unresolved. This CDR3 contains 16 residues. Germline V gene data show CDR1 as LGHNA and CDR2 as YNFKEQ.

The J gene is TRBJ2-3, the V gene TRBV19; D is uncertain. Germline CDR1 is LNHDA and CDR2 is SQIVND (reference sequence). CDR3 length: 15 amino acids. Trimming took 3 bases from V and 0 from J, leaving 10 bases between them. The CDR3 loop reads CASSILAVSTDTQYF. CDR3 nucleotide sequence: TGTGCCAGTAGTATCCTGGCGGTAAGCACAGATACGCAGTATTTT. Supplemented by reference TRBV19 and TRBJ2-3, the full variable domain reads DGGITQSPKYLFRKEGQNVTLSCEQNLNHDAMYWYRQDPGQGLRLIYYSQIVNDFQKGDIAEGYSVSREKKESFPLTVTSAQKNPTAFYLCASSILAVSTDTQYFGPGTRLTVL.

The CDR3 spells CASSLTDQETQYF. The DNA for the CDR3 is TGTGCCAGTAGTCTGACAGATCAAGAGACCCAGTACTTC. The genes are TRBV19 and TRBJ2-5, with D possibly TRBD1 on 5 matching bases. Germline V lookup: CDR1 LNHDA, CDR2 SQIVND (reference sequence). The V end was cut by 5 bases, the J end by 2 bases, with 9 bases between. The CDR3 spans 13 residues.

The genes are TRBV18 and TRBJ2-3; 10 bases are shared with TRBD2. V lost 2 bases and J lost 8; bases outside the gene matches: 1. Germline assignment: CDR1 KGHSH and CDR2 LQKENI. CDR3 length equals 13 residues. Written as DNA, the CDR3 is TGTGCCAGCTCACCAGAGCGGGGGGGTACGCAGTATTTT. Translated: CASSPERGGTQYF.

V usage is TRBV6-5 and J usage is TRBJ2-7; D possibly uses TRBD1 or TRBD2 (5 bases each). CDR1 is MNHEY and CDR2 is SVGAGI in the germline V gene. The CDR3 is 16 amino acids. Trimming shortened V by 1 base and J by 3 bases, and 16 bases separated the two germline ends. CDR3 sequence (DNA): TGTGCCAGCAGTTACTATTTTGGGGGAAACGACTACGAGCAGTACTTC. This encodes CASSYYFGGNDYEQYF.

This clone was seen a single time. The rearrangement uses TRBV11-3 and TRBJ2-7; possibly TRBD2 for D (6 bases). V lost 5 bases, J lost 1 base, and 12 bases lay in between. CDR1 is SGHNT and CDR2 is YENEEA in the germline V gene. This CDR3 comprises 14 residues. The CDR3 loop is CASSPMRGSYEQYF. The CDR3 coding sequence is TGTGCCAGCAGCCCAATGCGGGGATCCTACGAGCAGTACTTC.

The rearrangement joins TRBV5-1 to TRBJ2-7, with 7 bases that match TRBD1. Germline CDR1 and CDR2: SGHRS and YFSETQ. Unmatched junction bases numbered 4, after V lost 2 bases and J lost 2 bases. CDR3 size: 14 residues. The CDR3 DNA sequence: TGCGCCAGCAGCTTTAGTCAGGGGGCCTACGAGCAGTACTTC. As protein: CASSFSQGAYEQYF.

The rearrangement links TRBV7-2 to TRBJ2-1; D is uncertain. Germline CDR1 is SGHTA and CDR2 is FQGNSA. The CDR3 extends over 15 amino acids. Trimming shortened V by 7 bases and J by 1 base, and 14 bases separated the two germline ends. DNA of the CDR3: TGTGCCAGCACCCTTGGGGTTACGTCCTACAATGAGCAGTTCTTC. It yields the protein CASTLGVTSYNEQFF.